This entry describes one TCR beta chain. Its cognate antigen has yet to be identified. The input lacks base qualities; no much larger clone sits a single base away. The CDR3 runs 13 residues from the cysteine to the phenylalanine. Here the CDR3 DNA is all that survives: 39 bases in frame from base 1. Between the V and J ends, shortened by 0 bases and 5 bases respectively, the junction contains 6 bases. For CDR1 and CDR2, the germline V gene lists MNHEY and SVGAGI. This record belongs to a study of blood T cell repertoires in COVID-19 (dated by TCRdb to the early 2020s). Notes on the research overall: Collaborator samples came from the United States, Italy and Spain and covered acute and convalescent phases of COVID-19. The material from the prospective study consisted of cDNA or gDNA derived from T cells, B-cell-depleted T cells, or PBMCs. The dataset comprised deeply sampled blood TCRbeta repertoires from subjects exposed to, actively infected with, or recovered from COVID-19. The repertoires were released in a freely available public database intended as a resource for research on the immune response to SARS-CoV-2. Samples came from the ongoing ImmuneRACE study (first 160 participants) plus 1,254 subjects from 6 global collaborators. Nearly every sample came with metadata listing a de-identified subject ID, COVID-19 status, age in years and sex. Where available, HLA class I and class II types were taken from metadata supplied by the sample provider and were not determined by assay-based typing. General conclusions and limits of the study: Clinical and demographic metadata were provided uncurated, with the amount varying by source and participant.

The immunoSEQ Assay, a bias-controlled multiplex PCR, was used to amplify TCRbeta CDR3 regions from genomic DNA. As for the authors' bioinformatics: The number of nucleated cells in each sample was estimated by amplification of reference gene primers within the assay. To quantify the absolute abundance of each unique TCRbeta CDR3 rearrangement, sequence reads were collapsed and filtered. Productive Simpson clonality was computed per sample as the square root of Simpson's diversity index over productive rearrangements. TCRdb took this table from immuneACCESS and kept in-frame rearrangements with V and J called. Such tables lack part of the clones; where checked against another copy, unresolved V genes explain under half of the gap, and the rest is unexplained. The DNA gave D and trimming, while V, J and clone size come from that table. The sample table lists 150,000 to 200,000 clones, about 83% of them with a count of one. The ten largest clones capture approximately 2% of the sample.

Collaborating institutions collected whole blood in K2EDTA tubes following their own protocols. For TCRbeta analysis, collaborators shipped samples as frozen whole blood, isolated PBMCs, or DNA extracted from either of those sample types. This TCR was sampled from a woman of 80 years or more with acute or convalescent COVID-19. The chain employs TRBV6-5 and TRBJ2-3; the D gene is not confidently resolved. The sample was peripheral blood. The DNA reads as follows: TGTGCCAGCAGTTACTCAACCAGAGATACGCAGTATTTT. Its protein product is CASSYSTRDTQYF.